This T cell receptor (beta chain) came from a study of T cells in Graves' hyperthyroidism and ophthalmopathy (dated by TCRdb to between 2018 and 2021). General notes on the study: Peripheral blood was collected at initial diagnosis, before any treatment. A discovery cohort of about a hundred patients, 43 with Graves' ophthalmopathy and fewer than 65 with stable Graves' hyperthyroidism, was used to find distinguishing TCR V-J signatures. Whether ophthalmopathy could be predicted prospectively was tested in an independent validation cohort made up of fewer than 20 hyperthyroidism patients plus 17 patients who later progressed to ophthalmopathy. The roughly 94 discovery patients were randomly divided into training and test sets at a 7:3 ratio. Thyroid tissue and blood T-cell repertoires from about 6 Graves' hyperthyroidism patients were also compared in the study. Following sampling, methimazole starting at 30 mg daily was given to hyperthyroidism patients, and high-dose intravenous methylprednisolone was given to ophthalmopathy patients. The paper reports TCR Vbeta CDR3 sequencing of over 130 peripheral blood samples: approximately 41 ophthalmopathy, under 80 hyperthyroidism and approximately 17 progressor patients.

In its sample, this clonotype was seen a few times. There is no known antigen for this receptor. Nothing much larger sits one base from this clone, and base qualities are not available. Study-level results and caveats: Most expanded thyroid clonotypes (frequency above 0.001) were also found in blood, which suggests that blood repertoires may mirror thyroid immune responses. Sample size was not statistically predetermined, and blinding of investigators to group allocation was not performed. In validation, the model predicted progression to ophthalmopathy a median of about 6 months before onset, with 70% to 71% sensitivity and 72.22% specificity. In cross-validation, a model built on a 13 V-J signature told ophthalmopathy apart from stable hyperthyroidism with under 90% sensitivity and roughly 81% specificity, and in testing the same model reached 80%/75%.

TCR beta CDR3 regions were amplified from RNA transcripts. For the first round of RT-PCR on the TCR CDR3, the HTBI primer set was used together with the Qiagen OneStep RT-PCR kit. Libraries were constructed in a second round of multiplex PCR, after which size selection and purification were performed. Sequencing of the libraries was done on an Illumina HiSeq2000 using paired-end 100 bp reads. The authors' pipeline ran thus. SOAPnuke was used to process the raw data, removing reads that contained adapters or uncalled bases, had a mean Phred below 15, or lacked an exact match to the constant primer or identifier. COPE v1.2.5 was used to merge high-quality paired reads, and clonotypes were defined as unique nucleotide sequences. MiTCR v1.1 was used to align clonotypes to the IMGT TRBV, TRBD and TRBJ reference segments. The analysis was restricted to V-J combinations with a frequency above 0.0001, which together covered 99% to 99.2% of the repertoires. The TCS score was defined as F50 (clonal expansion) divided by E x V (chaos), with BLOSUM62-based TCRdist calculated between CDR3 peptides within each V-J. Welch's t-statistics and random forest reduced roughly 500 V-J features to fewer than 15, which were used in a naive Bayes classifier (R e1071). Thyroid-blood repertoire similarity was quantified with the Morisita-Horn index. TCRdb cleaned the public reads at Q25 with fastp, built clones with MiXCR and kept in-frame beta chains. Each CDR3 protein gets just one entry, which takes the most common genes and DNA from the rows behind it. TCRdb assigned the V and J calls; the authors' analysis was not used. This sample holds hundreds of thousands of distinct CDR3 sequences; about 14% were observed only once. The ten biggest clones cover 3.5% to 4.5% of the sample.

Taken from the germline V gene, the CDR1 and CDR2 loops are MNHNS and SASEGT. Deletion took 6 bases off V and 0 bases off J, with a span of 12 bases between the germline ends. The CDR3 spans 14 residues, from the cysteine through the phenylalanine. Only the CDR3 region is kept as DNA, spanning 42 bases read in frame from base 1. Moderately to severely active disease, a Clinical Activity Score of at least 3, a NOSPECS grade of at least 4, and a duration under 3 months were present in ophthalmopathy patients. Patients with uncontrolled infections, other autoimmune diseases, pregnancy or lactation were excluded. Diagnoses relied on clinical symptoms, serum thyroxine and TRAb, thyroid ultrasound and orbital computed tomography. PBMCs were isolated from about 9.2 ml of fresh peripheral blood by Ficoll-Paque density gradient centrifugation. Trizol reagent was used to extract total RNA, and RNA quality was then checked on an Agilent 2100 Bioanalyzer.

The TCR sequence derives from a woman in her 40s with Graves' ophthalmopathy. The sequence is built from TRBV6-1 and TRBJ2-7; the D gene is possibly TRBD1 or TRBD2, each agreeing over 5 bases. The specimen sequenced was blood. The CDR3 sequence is CASSRGPFSYEQYF. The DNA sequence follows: TGTGCCAGCAGCCGGGGACCGTTCTCCTACGAGCAGTACTTC.